This TCR beta chain comes out of a study of graft-versus-host responses after intestinal transplantation. Background on the study: Recipients across the board were started on anti-thymocyte globulin induction, then kept on tacrolimus and steroids for roughly 3 years.

Data came from immunoSEQ multiplex PCR; TCRdb stores just in-frame clones and leaves some out. The sample consists of 45,000 to 55,000 clones, over 85% of them appearing once. This CDR3 is built from 15 residues. V lost 8 bases to trimming and J lost 4 bases; unmatched junction nucleotides: 8. Germline V CDR1 and CDR2: MDHEN, SYDVKM. The chain joins TRBV28 to TRBJ2-1, with TRBD2 matching over 10 bases. Sequenced here: PBMCs, sampled around 800 days after a first intestinal transplant, on the day of a second. The clonotype originates from a human patient who received an intestinal transplant, so some T cells may come from the graft donor. The CDR3 DNA sequence: TGTGCCAGCCGCCAGCGGGAGGGATCGTACAATGAGCAGTTCTTC. Its translation: CASRQREGSYNEQFF.